The 14 T cell receptor beta chains presented below share a single source sample, sequenced in a study of cytomegalovirus exposure and HLA in healthy donors. PCR amplification relied on 60 Vbeta primers (plus 13 Jbeta primers). Method: immunoSEQ multiplex PCR; TCRdb's copy keeps in-frame clones and lacks some. The sample lists some 200,000 clones, over 60% occurring once. Sequenced input: PBMCs. Receptors were obtained from a man aged 18 to 29 in good health and CMV-seronegative.

This chain links TRBV18 with TRBJ2-7; 7 positions match TRBD2. This CDR3 region has 14 residues. V gave up 3 bases and J gave up 2 bases; unmatched junction bases: 4. Per the germline V gene, CDR1 is KGHSH and CDR2 is LQKENI. The CDR3 here is CASSPPGTTYEQYF. Here the CDR3 DNA reads TGTGCCAGCTCACCGCCCGGGACTACCTACGAGCAGTACTTC.

The V call is TRBV5-4, the J call TRBJ2-5, with 12 bases lining up with TRBD2. Germline V gene lookup returns CDR1 SGHNT and CDR2 YYREEE (reference sequence). V lost 3 bases and J lost 5; bases outside the gene matches: 8. CDR3 length: 16 amino acids. In DNA, the CDR3 is TGTGCCAGCAGCTCTCCTAGCGGGGGGGCCCAGGAGACCCAGTACTTC. This encodes CASSSPSGGAQETQYF.

This chain links TRBV2 with TRBJ1-2, with a tentative D call TRBD1 (6 bases). The CDR3 spans 12 residues. V gave up 6 bases and J gave up 4 bases, with 9 bases separating them. Per the germline V gene, CDR1 is SNHLY and CDR2 is FYNNEI. CDR3 sequence reads: CASRGDIYGYTF. The DNA of the CDR3 is TGTGCCAGCAGGGGGGACATCTATGGCTACACCTTC.

The J gene is TRBJ2-2, the V gene TRBV11-2; no clear D. The CDR3 is 13 amino acids. Trimming took off 3 bases at V and 4 bases at J, with 6 bases between the two ends. Germline CDR1 SGHAT, CDR2 FQNNGV. In DNA, the CDR3 is TGTGCCAGCAGCTTTTCCTTCACCGGGGAGCTGTTTTTT. This codes for CASSFSFTGELFF.

The chain uses TRBV9 and TRBJ1-2; D call uncertain. CDR3 length equals 15 residues. Germline V gene data show CDR1 as SGDLS and CDR2 as YYNGEE. Deletions cut 6 bases from V and 5 bases from J, with 20 bases between. The chain's CDR3 is CASTPGLSGGYGYTF. The CDR3 bases are TGTGCCAGCACCCCCGGACTCTCGGGTGGGTATGGCTACACCTTC.

This clone was recorded a few times. The rearrangement links TRBV11-2 to TRBJ1-4, with 10 bases lining up with TRBD1. Trimming removed 5 bases from V and 5 bases from J; junction bases left unmatched: 5. The CDR3 extends over 15 amino acids. The germline CDR1 and CDR2 sequences are SGHAT and FQNNGV. CDR3: CASSPRDRGNEKLFF. DNA for the CDR3: TGTGCCAGCAGCCCCCGGGACAGGGGAAATGAAAAACTGTTTTTT. The whole variable domain, remainder taken from reference TRBV11-2 and TRBJ1-4, is EAGVAQSPRYKIIEKRQSVAFWCNPISGHATLYWYQQILGQGPKLLIQFQNNGVVDDSQLPKDRFSAERLKGVDSTLKIQPAKLEDSAVYLCASSPRDRGNEKLFFGSGTQLSVL.

The V gene is TRBV29-1, the J gene TRBJ1-2; 7 positions agree with TRBD1. The V segment lost 2 bases and the J segment 2 bases; nucleotides outside the gene matches: 11. The CDR3 has 16 amino acids. Germline values: CDR1 SQVTM, CDR2 ANQGSEA. This CDR3 is CSVEPSTGASNYGYTF. The CDR3 DNA sequence: TGCAGCGTTGAACCCTCAACAGGGGCATCCAACTATGGCTACACCTTC.

The chain carries TRBV6-5 and TRBJ2-2, with 8 bases identical to TRBD2. J lost 5 bases, V lost 6 bases, and 5 bases had no gene match. The CDR3 has 14 residues. CDR1 and CDR2 (germline): MNHEY, SVGAGI. The CDR3 nucleotides read TGTGCCAGCAGAGACGGGGGGGGGACCGGGGAGCTGTTTTTT. Protein product: CASRDGGGTGELFF.

V usage is TRBV2 and J usage is TRBJ2-3, with 12 bases lining up with TRBD2. Germline V lookup: CDR1 SNHLY, CDR2 FYNNEI. The CDR3 has 16 amino acids. V trimming: 7 bases; J trimming: 2 bases; junction bases outside the gene matches: 7. The DNA of the CDR3 is TGTGCCAGCAAGACTAGCGGGAGAACCTCCACAGATACGCAGTATTTT. Translated: CASKTSGRTSTDTQYF.

V gene TRBV4-1 combines with J gene TRBJ1-5; 7 bases line up with TRBD1. V shed 0 bases, J shed 3 bases, and the junction held 5 bases outside the gene matches. The CDR3 is 16 residues long. The germline V gene encodes CDR1 MGHRA and CDR2 YSYEKL. CDR3 DNA sequence: TGCGCCAGCAGCCAAGAAGGGACAGCCACCAATCAGCCCCAGCATTTT. Protein product: CASSQEGTATNQPQHF.

This clone was found a few times. The chain recombines TRBV18 with TRBJ2-7; D perhaps matches TRBD1 (6 bases). The V gene's germline CDR1 is KGHSH and CDR2 LQKENI. The CDR3 contains 12 residues. V dropped 8 bases and J dropped 5 bases, with 13 bases sitting between them. This CDR3 is CASLAEGDEQYF. As DNA, the CDR3 is TGTGCCAGCCTGGCAGAGGGGGACGAGCAGTACTTC.

V and J are TRBV4-2 and TRBJ2-5; 8 bases are shared with TRBD1. Germline V lookup: CDR1 LGHNA, CDR2 YNFKEQ. The ends lost 1 base at V and 1 base at J; junction bases unmatched: 5. The CDR3 totals 16 residues. This CDR3 reads CASSQARQGTQETQYF. The CDR3 DNA reads as TGTGCCAGCAGCCAAGCAAGACAGGGGACCCAAGAGACCCAGTACTTC.

The chain links TRBV11-3 to TRBJ2-7, with 8 bases identical to TRBD1. Germline V gene lookup returns CDR1 SGHNT and CDR2 YENEEA. This CDR3 comprises 17 residues. J lost 0 bases, V lost 6 bases, and 13 bases had no gene match. Here the CDR3 reads CASSPDIRDRFSYEQYF. The CDR3 bases are TGTGCCAGCAGTCCAGACATCCGGGACAGGTTCTCCTACGAGCAGTACTTC.

This chain uses TRBV18 with TRBJ2-5; 10 nucleotides line up with TRBD1. CDR3 length equals 17 residues. Germline V gives CDR1 KGHSH, CDR2 LQKENI. Trimming cost V 3 bases and J 5 bases; bases outside gene matches: 12. In DNA, the CDR3 is TGTGCCAGCTCACCGAGAAAGGGACAGGGGTTTACGGAGACCCAGTACTTC. Translation: CASSPRKGQGFTETQYF. The whole variable domain, remainder taken from reference TRBV18 and TRBJ2-5, is NAGVMQNPRHLVRRRGQEARLRCSPMKGHSHVYWYRQLPEEGLKFMVYLQKENIIDESGMPKERFSAEFPKEGPSILRIQQVVRGDSAAYFCASSPRKGQGFTETQYFGPGTRLLVL.